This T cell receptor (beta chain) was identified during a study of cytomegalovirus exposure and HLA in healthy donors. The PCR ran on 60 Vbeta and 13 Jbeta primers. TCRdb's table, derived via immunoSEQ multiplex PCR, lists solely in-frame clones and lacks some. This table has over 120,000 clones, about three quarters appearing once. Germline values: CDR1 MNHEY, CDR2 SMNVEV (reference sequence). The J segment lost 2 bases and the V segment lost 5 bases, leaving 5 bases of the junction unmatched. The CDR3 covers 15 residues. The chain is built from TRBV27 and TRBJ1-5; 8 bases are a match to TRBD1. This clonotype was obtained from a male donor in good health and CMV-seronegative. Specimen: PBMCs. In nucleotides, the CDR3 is TGTGCCAGCAGTGGCGGGACAGGACGCAATCAGCCCCAGCATTTT. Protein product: CASSGGTGRNQPQHF.